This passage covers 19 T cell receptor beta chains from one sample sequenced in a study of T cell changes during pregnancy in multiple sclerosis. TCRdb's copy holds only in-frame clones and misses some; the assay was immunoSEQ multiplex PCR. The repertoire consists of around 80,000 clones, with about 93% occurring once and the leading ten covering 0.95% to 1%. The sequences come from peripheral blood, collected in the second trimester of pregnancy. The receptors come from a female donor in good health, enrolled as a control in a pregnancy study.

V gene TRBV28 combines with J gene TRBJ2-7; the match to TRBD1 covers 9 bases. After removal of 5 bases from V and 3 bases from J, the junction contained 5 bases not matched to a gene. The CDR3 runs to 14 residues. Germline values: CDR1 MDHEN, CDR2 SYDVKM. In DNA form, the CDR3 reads TGTGCCAGCAGTCCGGGACAGGGTATCTACGAGCAGTACTTC. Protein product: CASSPGQGIYEQYF.

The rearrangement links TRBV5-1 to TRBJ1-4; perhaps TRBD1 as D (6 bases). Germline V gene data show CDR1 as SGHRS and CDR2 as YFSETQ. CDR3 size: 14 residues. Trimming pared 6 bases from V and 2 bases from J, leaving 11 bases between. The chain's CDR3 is CASKEGQTNEKLFF. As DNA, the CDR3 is TGCGCCAGCAAGGAAGGACAGACTAATGAAAAACTGTTTTTT.

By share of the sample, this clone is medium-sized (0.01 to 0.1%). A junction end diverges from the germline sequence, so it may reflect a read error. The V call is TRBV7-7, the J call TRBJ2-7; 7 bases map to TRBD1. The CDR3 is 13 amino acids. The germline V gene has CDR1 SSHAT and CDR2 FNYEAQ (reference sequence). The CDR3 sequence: CASSPGGPYEQYF. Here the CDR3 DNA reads TGTGCTAGCAGCCCAGGGGGACCCTACGAGCAGTACTTC.

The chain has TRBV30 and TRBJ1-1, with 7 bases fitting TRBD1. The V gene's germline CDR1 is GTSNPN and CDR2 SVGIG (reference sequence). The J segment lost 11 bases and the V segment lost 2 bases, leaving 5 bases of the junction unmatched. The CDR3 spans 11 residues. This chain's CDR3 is CAWSRGRDAFF. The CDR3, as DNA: TGTGCCTGGAGTAGGGGGCGAGACGCTTTCTTT. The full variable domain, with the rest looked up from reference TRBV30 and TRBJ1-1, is SQTIHQWPATLVQPVGSPLSLECTVEGTSNPNLYWYRQAAGRGLQLLFYSVGIGQISSEVPQNLSASRPQDRQFILSSKKLLLSDSGFYLCAWSRGRDAFFGQGTRLTVV.

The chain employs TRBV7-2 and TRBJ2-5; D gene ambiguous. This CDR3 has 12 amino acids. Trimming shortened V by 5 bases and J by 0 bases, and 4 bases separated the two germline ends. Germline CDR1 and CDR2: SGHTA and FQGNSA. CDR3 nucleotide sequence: TGTGCCAGCAGCCACAACCAAGAGACCCAGTACTTC. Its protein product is CASSHNQETQYF.

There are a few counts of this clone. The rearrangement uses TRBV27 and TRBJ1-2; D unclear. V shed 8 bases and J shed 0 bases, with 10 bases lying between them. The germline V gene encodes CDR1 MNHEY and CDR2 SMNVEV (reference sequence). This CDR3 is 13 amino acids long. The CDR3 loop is CASAARSNYGYTF. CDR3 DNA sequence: TGTGCCAGCGCCGCGAGGTCTAACTATGGCTACACCTTC.

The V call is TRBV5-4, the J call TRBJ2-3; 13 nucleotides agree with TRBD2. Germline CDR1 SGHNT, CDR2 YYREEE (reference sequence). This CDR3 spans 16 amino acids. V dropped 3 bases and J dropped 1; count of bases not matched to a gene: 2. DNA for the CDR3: TGTGCCAGCAGCTATGGACTAGCGGGAGGCACAGATACGCAGTATTTT. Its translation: CASSYGLAGGTDTQYF.

CDR3 region: CASSSGVGAGGPSGELFF. For the CDR3, the DNA is TGTGCCAGCAGCTCTGGGGTGGGAGCGGGAGGGCCTAGCGGGGAGCTGTTTTTT. The J gene is TRBJ2-2, the V gene TRBV7-2, with 10 nucleotides matching TRBD2. Germline CDR1 reads SGHTA; CDR2 reads FQGNSA. The CDR3 has 18 amino acids. Unmatched junction bases numbered 15, after V lost 4 bases and J lost 7 bases.

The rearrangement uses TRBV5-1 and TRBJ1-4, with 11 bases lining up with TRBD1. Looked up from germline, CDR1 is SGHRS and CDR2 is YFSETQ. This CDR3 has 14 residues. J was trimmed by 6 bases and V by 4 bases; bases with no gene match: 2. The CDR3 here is CASSEGQGDEKLFF. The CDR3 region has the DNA TGCGCCAGCAGCGAGGGACAGGGGGATGAAAAACTGTTTTTT.

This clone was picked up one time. CDR3 nucleotides: TGCAGCGTTGATGGTCTTAGCGGGAGGGATTACAATGAGCAGTTCTTC. Translating it yields CSVDGLSGRDYNEQFF. This chain joins TRBV29-1 and TRBJ2-1; 11 bases are shared with TRBD2. This CDR3 is built from 16 residues. The junction had 8 bases not matched to a gene; V was cut back by 3 bases and J by 4 bases. Per germline, CDR1 SQVTM and CDR2 ANQGSEA.

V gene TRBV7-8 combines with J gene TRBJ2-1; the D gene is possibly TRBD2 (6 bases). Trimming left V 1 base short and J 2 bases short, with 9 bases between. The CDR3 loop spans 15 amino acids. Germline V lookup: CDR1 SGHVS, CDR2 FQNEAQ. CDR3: CASSLEAGPYNEQFF. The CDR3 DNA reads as TGTGCCAGCAGCTTAGAAGCGGGCCCCTACAATGAGCAGTTCTTC.

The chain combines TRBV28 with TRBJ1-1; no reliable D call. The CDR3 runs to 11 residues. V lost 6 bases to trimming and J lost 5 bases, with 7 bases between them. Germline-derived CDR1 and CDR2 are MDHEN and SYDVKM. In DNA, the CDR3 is TGTGCCAGCAGCCGGGTGACTGAAGCTTTCTTT. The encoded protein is CASSRVTEAFF.

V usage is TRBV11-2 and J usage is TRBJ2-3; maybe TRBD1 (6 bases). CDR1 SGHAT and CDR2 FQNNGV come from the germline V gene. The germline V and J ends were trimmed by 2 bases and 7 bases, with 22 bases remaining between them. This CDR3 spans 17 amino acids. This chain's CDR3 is CASSLKSITVRGNTQYF. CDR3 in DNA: TGTGCCAGCAGCTTAAAAAGTATCACGGTTAGGGGGAATACGCAGTATTTT.

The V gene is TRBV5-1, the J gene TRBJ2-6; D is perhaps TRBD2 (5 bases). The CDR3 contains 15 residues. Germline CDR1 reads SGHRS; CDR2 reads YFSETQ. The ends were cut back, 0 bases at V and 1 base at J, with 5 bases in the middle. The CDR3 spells CASSLGGSGANVLTF. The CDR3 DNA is TGCGCCAGCAGCTTGGGAGGGTCTGGGGCCAACGTCCTGACTTTC. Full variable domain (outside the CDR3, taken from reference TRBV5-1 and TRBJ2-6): KAGVTQTPRYLIKTRGQQVTLSCSPISGHRSVSWYQQTPGQGLQFLFEYFSETQRNKGNFPGRFSGRQFSNSRSEMNVSTLELGDSALYLCASSLGGSGANVLTFGAGSRLTVL.

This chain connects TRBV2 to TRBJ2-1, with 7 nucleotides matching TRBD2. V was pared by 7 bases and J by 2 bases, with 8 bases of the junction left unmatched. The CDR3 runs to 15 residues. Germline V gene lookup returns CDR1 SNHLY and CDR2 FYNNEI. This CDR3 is CASILLAFTYNEQFF. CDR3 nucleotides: TGTGCCAGCATCCTACTAGCGTTTACCTACAATGAGCAGTTCTTC.

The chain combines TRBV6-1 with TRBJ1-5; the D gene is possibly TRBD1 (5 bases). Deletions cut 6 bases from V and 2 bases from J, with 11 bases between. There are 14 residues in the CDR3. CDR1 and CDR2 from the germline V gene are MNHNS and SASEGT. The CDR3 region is CASRAREGNQPQHF. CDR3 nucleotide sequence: TGTGCCAGCAGGGCCAGGGAAGGCAATCAGCCCCAGCATTTT.

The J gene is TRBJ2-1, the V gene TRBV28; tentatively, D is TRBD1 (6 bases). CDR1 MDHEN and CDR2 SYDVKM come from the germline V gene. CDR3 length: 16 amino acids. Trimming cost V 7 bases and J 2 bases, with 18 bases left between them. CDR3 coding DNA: TGTGCCAGCATTGAAACAGGGTTAGGGCCCTACAATGAGCAGTTCTTC. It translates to CASIETGLGPYNEQFF.

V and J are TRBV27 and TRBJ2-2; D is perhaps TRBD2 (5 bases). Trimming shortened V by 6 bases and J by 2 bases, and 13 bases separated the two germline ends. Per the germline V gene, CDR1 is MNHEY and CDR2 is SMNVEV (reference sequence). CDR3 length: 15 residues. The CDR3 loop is CASSRTRINTGELFF. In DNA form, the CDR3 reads TGTGCCAGCAGCAGGACTCGAATTAACACCGGGGAGCTGTTTTTT.

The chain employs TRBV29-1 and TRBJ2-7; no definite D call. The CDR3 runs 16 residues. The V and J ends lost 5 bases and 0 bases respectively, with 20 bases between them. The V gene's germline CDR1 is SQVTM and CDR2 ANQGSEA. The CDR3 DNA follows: TGCAGCGTTTTGTCTGGTTCAGCCTGGAGCTCCTACGAGCAGTACTTC. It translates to CSVLSGSAWSSYEQYF.